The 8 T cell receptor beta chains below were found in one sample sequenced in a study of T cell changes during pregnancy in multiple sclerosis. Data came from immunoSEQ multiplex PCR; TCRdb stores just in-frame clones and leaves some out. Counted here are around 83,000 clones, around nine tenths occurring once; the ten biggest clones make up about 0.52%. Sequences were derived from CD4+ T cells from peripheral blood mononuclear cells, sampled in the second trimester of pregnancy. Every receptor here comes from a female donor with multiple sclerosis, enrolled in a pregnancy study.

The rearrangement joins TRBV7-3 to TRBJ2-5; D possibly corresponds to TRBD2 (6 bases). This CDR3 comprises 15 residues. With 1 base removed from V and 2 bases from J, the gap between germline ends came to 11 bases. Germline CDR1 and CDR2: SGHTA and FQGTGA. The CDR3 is CASSLNAGGQETQYF. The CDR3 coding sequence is TGTGCCAGCAGCTTAAATGCTGGGGGGCAAGAGACCCAGTACTTC.

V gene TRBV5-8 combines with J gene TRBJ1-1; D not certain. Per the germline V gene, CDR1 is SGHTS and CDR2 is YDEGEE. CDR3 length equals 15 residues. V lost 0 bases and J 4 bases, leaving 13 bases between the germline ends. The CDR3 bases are TGTGCCAGCAGCTTGGAACTTTGGGCAGGCACTGAAGCTTTCTTT. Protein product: CASSLELWAGTEAFF.

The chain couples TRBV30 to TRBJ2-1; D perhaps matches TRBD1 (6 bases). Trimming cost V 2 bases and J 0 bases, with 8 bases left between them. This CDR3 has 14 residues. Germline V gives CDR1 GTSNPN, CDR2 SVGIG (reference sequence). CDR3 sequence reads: CAWSRQVSYNEQFF. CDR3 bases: TGTGCCTGGAGTCGACAGGTCTCCTACAATGAGCAGTTCTTC.

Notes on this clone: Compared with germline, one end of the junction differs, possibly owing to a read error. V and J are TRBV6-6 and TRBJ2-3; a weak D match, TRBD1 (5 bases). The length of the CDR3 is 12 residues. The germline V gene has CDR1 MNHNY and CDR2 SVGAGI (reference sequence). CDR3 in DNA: TGTGCCAGCAGTTACACGACAGCTACGCAGTATTTT. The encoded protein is CASSYTTATQYF.

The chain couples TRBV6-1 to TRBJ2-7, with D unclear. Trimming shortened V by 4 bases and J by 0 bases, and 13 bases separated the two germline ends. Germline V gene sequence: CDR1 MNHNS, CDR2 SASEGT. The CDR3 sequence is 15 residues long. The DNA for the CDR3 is TGTGCCAGCAGTGGAGGCAACTCATACTCCTACGAGCAGTACTTC. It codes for CASSGGNSYSYEQYF.

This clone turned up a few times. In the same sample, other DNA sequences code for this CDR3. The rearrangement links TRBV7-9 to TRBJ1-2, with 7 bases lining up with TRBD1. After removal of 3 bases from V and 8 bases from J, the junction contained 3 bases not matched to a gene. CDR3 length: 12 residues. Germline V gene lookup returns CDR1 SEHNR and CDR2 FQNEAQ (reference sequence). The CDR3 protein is CASSFDRAGYTF. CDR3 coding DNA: TGTGCCAGCAGCTTCGACAGGGCAGGCTACACCTTC. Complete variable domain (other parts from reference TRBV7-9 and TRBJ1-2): DTGVSQNPRHKITKRGQNVTFRCDPISEHNRLYWYRQTLGQGPEFLTYFQNEAQLEKSRLLSDRFSAERPKGSFSTLEIQRTEQGDSAMYLCASSFDRAGYTFGSGTRLTVV.

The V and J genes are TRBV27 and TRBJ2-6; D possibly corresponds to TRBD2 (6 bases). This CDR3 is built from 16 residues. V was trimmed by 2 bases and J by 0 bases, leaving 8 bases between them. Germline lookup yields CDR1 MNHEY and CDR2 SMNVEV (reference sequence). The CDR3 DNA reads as TGTGCCAGCAGTTTAGGAGGGAGCTCTGGGGCCAACGTCCTGACTTTC. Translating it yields CASSLGGSSGANVLTF.

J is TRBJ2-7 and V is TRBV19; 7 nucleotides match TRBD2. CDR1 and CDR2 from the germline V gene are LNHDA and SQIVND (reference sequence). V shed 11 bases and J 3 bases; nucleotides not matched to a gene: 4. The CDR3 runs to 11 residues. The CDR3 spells CASTGGYEQYF. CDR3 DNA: TGTGCCTCTACGGGGGGCTACGAGCAGTACTTC.